This T cell receptor beta chain was found in a study of blood T cell repertoires in COVID-19. Background on the study: PBMCs, B-cell-depleted T cells, or T cells were the source of the cDNA or gDNA that made up the material.

Study processing details: For nucleated cells, counts were estimated from reference gene primer amplification. Using immunoSEQ multiplex PCR, the repertoire was profiled, and TCRdb retains in-frame clones only, with some absent. Clonal size and the V and J genes are those of that table, whereas D and trimming came from the DNA. The sample includes 120,000 to 150,000 clones, under 90% of them seen just once. The source of this sequence is an elderly woman in a cohort sampled during active or convalescent COVID-19. The specimen was peripheral blood.

The CDR3 nucleotides read TGTGCCACCAGCAGAGGGGGTTTGGAGGGAAGAGCTTTCTTT. This translates into CATSRGGLEGRAFF. The chain has TRBV15 and TRBJ1-1; the D is unclear. The CDR3 loop spans 14 amino acids. CDR1 is LNHNV and CDR2 is YYDKDF in the germline V gene (reference sequence). The V end lost 1 base, the J end lost 10 bases, and 16 bases lay between the germline ends.